This T cell receptor beta chain was obtained from a study of cytomegalovirus exposure and HLA in healthy donors. Study as a whole: Caucasian-associated ancestry cluster membership applied to around 76% of approximately 400 genotyped donors. Study outcomes and limitations: Many donors shared some public TCRs, even though most TCR sequences were rare. The study put some 150 TCR beta chains on its list as cytomegalovirus-associated. For presence/absence analyses, sequencing depth was assumed to be roughly uniform across donors.

As concerns this clone: What it binds is not known.

PCR used 60 Vbeta primers and 13 Jbeta primers. This table comes from immunoSEQ multiplex PCR, and its TCRdb copy is limited to in-frame clones, with some not included. The profile shows about 210,000 clones, almost 80% of them singletons. Germline assignment: CDR1 LNHDA and CDR2 SQIVND (reference sequence). The CDR3 totals 17 residues. The V gene end was trimmed by 7 bases and the J gene end by 9 bases; junction bases not matched to a gene: 22. The chain joins TRBV19 to TRBJ1-1; 8 bases match TRBD1. Sequencing was performed on PBMCs. The sequence was obtained from a male donor in good health and CMV-seronegative. In DNA, the CDR3 is TGTGCCAGTACTAATTCCGGGACAGGCCGATTAGGGGATAAAGCTTTCTTT. Protein sequence: CASTNSGTGRLGDKAFF.